This T cell receptor beta chain is from a study of T cell repertoires in cytomegalovirus infection. The CDR3 sequence is 15 residues long. CDR1 DFQATT and CDR2 SNEGSKA come from the germline V gene (reference sequence). Deletions cut 2 bases from V and 4 bases from J, with 17 bases between. TCRdb reprocessed the reads with MiXCR, giving one entry per CDR3 protein. This table holds around 440,000 distinct CDR3 sequences, around 10% found once. The J gene is TRBJ1-2, the V gene TRBV20-1; D might be TRBD1 (5 bases). This clonotype originated in a human donor in good health (CMV status not recorded). Some clones in this sample may be carry-over from other donors' samples. The sample taken for sequencing was PBMCs. In DNA, the CDR3 is TGCAGTGCTAGACCGACCGGGACCCCGGGCTATGGCTACACCTTC. It codes for CSARPTGTPGYGYTF.